A single sample is the source of the 2 T cell receptor beta chains below, sequenced in a study of cytomegalovirus exposure and HLA in healthy donors. PCR used 60 Vbeta primers and 13 Jbeta primers. Clones were sequenced by immunoSEQ multiplex PCR, and TCRdb holds only the in-frame ones, with some missing. Found here are 150,000 to 200,000 clones, approximately 79% of them singletons; the top ten hold around 15%. The sequencing input was PBMCs. The receptors derive from a man between 50 and 59 years old in good health and CMV-seropositive.

This chain links TRBV4-1 with TRBJ2-4; 14 bases match TRBD2. CDR1 is MGHRA and CDR2 is YSYEKL in the germline V gene. The trim removed 5 bases at V and 9 bases at J, leaving 12 bases unmatched. CDR3 length: 17 amino acids. CDR3 bases: TGCGCCAGCAGCTTGGGACTAGCGGGAGATAACGGGGGCATTCAGTACTTC. It encodes CASSLGLAGDNGGIQYF.

The chain is built from TRBV5-5 and TRBJ1-1, with 10 bases lining up with TRBD1. Unmatched junction bases numbered 9, after V lost 0 bases and J lost 4 bases. Per the germline V gene, CDR1 is SGHKS and CDR2 is YYEKEE (reference sequence). This CDR3 has 17 residues. The CDR3 loop reads CASSLGPRTGGSTEAFF. Written as DNA, the CDR3 is TGTGCCAGCAGCTTGGGGCCCCGGACAGGGGGAAGCACTGAAGCTTTCTTT. The complete variable domain, with remaining parts taken from reference TRBV5-5 and TRBJ1-1, reads DAGVTQSPTHLIKTRGQQVTLRCSPISGHKSVSWYQQVLGQGPQFIFQYYEKEERGRGNFPDRFSARQFPNYSSELNVNALLLGDSALYLCASSLGPRTGGSTEAFFGQGTRLTVV.